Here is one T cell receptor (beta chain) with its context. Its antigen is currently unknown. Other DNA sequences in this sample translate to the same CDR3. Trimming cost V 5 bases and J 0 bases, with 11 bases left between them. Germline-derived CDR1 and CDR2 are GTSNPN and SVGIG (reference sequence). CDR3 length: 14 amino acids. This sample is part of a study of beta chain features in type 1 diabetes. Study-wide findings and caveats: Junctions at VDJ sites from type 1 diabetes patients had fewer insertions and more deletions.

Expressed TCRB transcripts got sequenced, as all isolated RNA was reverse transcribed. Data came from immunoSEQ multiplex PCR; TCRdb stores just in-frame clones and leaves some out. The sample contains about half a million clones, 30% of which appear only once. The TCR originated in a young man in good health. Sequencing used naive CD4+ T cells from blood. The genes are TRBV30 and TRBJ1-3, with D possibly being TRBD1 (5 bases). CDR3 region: CAWGQGLSGNTIYF. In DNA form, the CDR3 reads TGTGCCTGGGGTCAGGGCCTCTCTGGAAACACCATATATTTT. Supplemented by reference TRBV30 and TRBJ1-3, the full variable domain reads SQTIHQWPATLVQPVGSPLSLECTVEGTSNPNLYWYRQAAGRGLQLLFYSVGIGQISSEVPQNLSASRPQDRQFILSSKKLLLSDSGFYLCAWGQGLSGNTIYFGEGSWLTVV.